This T cell receptor (beta chain) was sequenced during a study of cytomegalovirus exposure and HLA in healthy donors. Study-level points and caveats: Among TCR beta chains, those listed as cytomegalovirus-associated numbered around 160. Some highly shared sequence variants likely arose as a pipeline artifact. In a later analysis, several top co-occurrence clusters appeared linked to parvovirus B19, influenza, CMV and Epstein-Barr virus.

For this clone: The antigen is unknown.

Those who donated were healthy bone marrow donors. Use of 60 Vbeta and 13 Jbeta primers characterized the PCR. TCRdb's copy holds only in-frame clones and misses some; the assay was immunoSEQ multiplex PCR. This sample carries roughly 120,000 clones, 70% to 85% of them seen once, and the ten largest clones take under 6.5%. The germline CDR1 and CDR2 sequences are MNHEY and SMNVEV (reference sequence). CDR3 size: 13 residues. Trimming removed 5 bases at V and 5 bases at J, with 10 bases between. This TCR was recovered from a man younger than 35 in good health and CMV-seropositive. Specimen: PBMCs. The rearrangement uses TRBV27 and TRBJ1-5; the D gene is possibly TRBD1 (6 bases). CDR3 sequence: CASSHGQYQPQHF. For the CDR3, the DNA is TGTGCCAGCAGTCACGGACAGTATCAGCCCCAGCATTTT.